Below, 17 T cell receptor beta chains from the same sample are listed, as sequenced in a study of radiotherapy plus CTLA-4 blockade in lung cancer (dated by TCRdb to 2017 to 2018). Receptor amplification or capture employed the immunoSEQ multiplex PCR assay. TCRdb obtained this table from immuneACCESS and retained in-frame rearrangements with V and J assigned. These tables miss some clones; where compared with another copy, unresolved V genes account for less than half of the shortfall, and the remainder is unexplained. Present in this sample are tens of thousands of clones, 60% to 85% of which were seen just once. Clones ranked in the top ten supply 4% of the sample. The sequencing here drew on peripheral blood, taken from a patient treated with radiotherapy plus ipilimumab. The receptors come from a human donor with non-small cell lung cancer who had a partial response to radiotherapy plus ipilimumab. Some clones in this sample may be carry-over from other donors' samples.

The chain couples TRBV28 to TRBJ2-7; D perhaps matches TRBD1 (8 bases). The germline V and J ends were trimmed by 8 bases and 0 bases, with 17 bases remaining between them. The CDR3 spans 15 residues. The germline V gene has CDR1 MDHEN and CDR2 SYDVKM. CDR3 region: CASSQGGTSSYEQYF. In DNA, the CDR3 is TGTGCCAGCTCACAGGGGGGGACTTCCTCCTACGAGCAGTACTTC.

The sample holds one count of this clone. The V call is TRBV10-3, the J call TRBJ1-1; TRBD1 agrees at 9 bases. The CDR3 is 17 residues long. In germline, CDR1 is ENHRY, CDR2 SYGVKD. Germline trimming cut 6 bases from V and 3 bases from J; bases unmatched to any gene: 14. The CDR3 region has the DNA TGTGCCATCAGCCCAGGGACAGGGAGAAAGAGGGACACTGAAGCTTTCTTT. Protein product: CAISPGTGRKRDTEAFF.

This chain uses TRBV5-1 with TRBJ2-7; 9 bases map to TRBD1. V dropped 4 bases and J dropped 5; count of bases not matched to a gene: 16. In germline, CDR1 is SGHRS, CDR2 YFSETQ. This CDR3 is built from 17 residues. The CDR3 spells CASSAKLTGGRINEQYF. CDR3 DNA sequence: TGCGCCAGCAGCGCAAAACTAACAGGGGGCAGGATAAACGAGCAGTACTTC.

This sequence joins TRBV28 and TRBJ2-7; weak D call: TRBD2 (9 bases). The V gene lost 6 bases and the J gene lost 6 bases, with 21 bases spanning the gap. Germline values: CDR1 MDHEN, CDR2 SYDVKM. The CDR3 contains 15 residues. The CDR3 DNA follows: TGTGCCAGCAGCCCATCCCTAGCGGGACAGGTCGAGCAGTACTTC. Residues: CASSPSLAGQVEQYF.

The chain employs TRBV5-4 and TRBJ1-1, with 8 positions matching TRBD1. CDR3 length equals 16 residues. V shed 4 bases and J 3 bases; nucleotides not matched to a gene: 11. Germline V gene data show CDR1 as SGHNT and CDR2 as YYREEE (reference sequence). CDR3 sequence reads: CASSQGRTGLDTEAFF. CDR3 nucleotide sequence: TGTGCCAGCAGCCAAGGGAGGACAGGGCTCGACACTGAAGCTTTCTTT.

This clone was observed a handful of times. V gene TRBV7-2 combines with J gene TRBJ2-3, with a possible D match to TRBD2 (5 bases). The CDR3 is 15 amino acids. Deletions cut 5 bases from V and 0 bases from J, with 12 bases between. Germline CDR1 SGHTA, CDR2 FQGNSA. Here the CDR3 reads CASSLRLASTDTQYF. DNA for the CDR3: TGTGCCAGCAGCCTAAGGCTAGCTAGCACAGATACGCAGTATTTT.

This clone was picked up a small number of times. Here the CDR3 DNA reads TGTGCCAGCAGTTATGGGGAGAGATACTATGGCTACACCTTC. This encodes CASSYGERYYGYTF. The rearrangement links TRBV6-1 to TRBJ1-2; no clear D. CDR1 MNHNS and CDR2 SASEGT come from the germline V gene. Trimming left V 5 bases short and J 3 bases short, with 13 bases between. The length of the CDR3 is 14 residues.

J is TRBJ2-3 and V is TRBV18; D may be TRBD1 (5 bases). Germline-derived CDR1 and CDR2 are KGHSH and LQKENI. The CDR3 has 17 residues. V dropped 1 base and J dropped 0 bases, with 14 bases sitting between them. The CDR3 coding sequence is TGTGCCAGCTCACCACAAGGCCAGGGCACTAGCACAGATACGCAGTATTTT. Its protein is CASSPQGQGTSTDTQYF. Full variable domain (rest looked up from reference TRBV18 and TRBJ2-3): NAGVMQNPRHLVRRRGQEARLRCSPMKGHSHVYWYRQLPEEGLKFMVYLQKENIIDESGMPKERFSAEFPKEGPSILRIQQVVRGDSAAYFCASSPQGQGTSTDTQYFGPGTRLTVL.

The chain uses TRBV6-1 and TRBJ2-7, with 7 bases that match TRBD1. Trimming at V came to 5 bases and at J to 4 bases, leaving 8 bases not matched to a gene. The CDR3 runs 14 residues. The germline gives CDR1 MNHNS, CDR2 SASEGT. In DNA, the CDR3 is TGTGCCAGCAGTCAAGACAGGGAGTTGTACGAGCAGTACTTC. It encodes CASSQDRELYEQYF.

This rearrangement joins TRBV19 to TRBJ2-2; 7 bases fit TRBD1. The CDR3 length is 15 residues. Germline CDR1 reads LNHDA; CDR2 reads SQIVND (reference sequence). The V segment lost 0 bases and the J segment 4 bases; nucleotides outside the gene matches: 2. DNA of the CDR3: TGTGCCAGTAGTATAGATCCAGGGGGCACCGGGGAGCTGTTTTTT. Amino acid sequence: CASSIDPGGTGELFF.

V is TRBV19 and J is TRBJ2-1; TRBD2 matches 8 bases. Germline V gene lookup returns CDR1 LNHDA and CDR2 SQIVND (reference sequence). The CDR3 consists of 16 residues. J lost 2 bases, V lost 1 base, and 4 bases had no gene match. CDR3 protein: CASSIATSGAYNEQFF. In DNA form, the CDR3 reads TGTGCCAGTAGTATAGCTACTAGCGGAGCCTACAATGAGCAGTTCTTC.

This chain links TRBV28 with TRBJ2-5, with TRBD1 identical over 8 bases. CDR3 length: 14 residues. With 5 bases clipped from V and 4 bases from J, the junction kept 6 bases outside the gene matches. The germline V gene encodes CDR1 MDHEN and CDR2 SYDVKM. The CDR3 DNA is TGTGCCAGCAGTACACGACAGGGGCGAGAGACCCAGTACTTC. Its protein product is CASSTRQGRETQYF.

The chain carries TRBV29-1 and TRBJ1-4; 7 bases match TRBD1. The ends lost 4 bases at V and 4 bases at J; junction bases unmatched: 3. Germline V lookup: CDR1 SQVTM, CDR2 ANQGSEA. This CDR3 comprises 13 residues. The CDR3 region is CSVGQGSNEKLFF. In DNA, the CDR3 is TGCAGCGTTGGACAGGGTAGTAATGAAAAACTGTTTTTT.

This sequence joins TRBV9 and TRBJ1-1; 9 nucleotides align to TRBD1. The germline gives CDR1 SGDLS, CDR2 YYNGEE. The CDR3 length is 13 residues. V was clipped by 4 bases and J by 5 bases; unmatched bases: 3. CDR3 in DNA: TGTGCCAGCAGCCGGACAGGGGTTACTGAAGCTTTCTTT. It codes for CASSRTGVTEAFF.

Relative to its sample, this clone is medium-sized. The gene calls are TRBV7-9 and TRBJ1-5; D is undetermined. This CDR3 is built from 12 residues. Trimming stripped 4 bases from V and 4 bases from J, with 5 bases between. Germline V lookup: CDR1 SEHNR, CDR2 FQNEAQ (reference sequence). For the CDR3, the DNA is TGTGCCAGCAGCTCCCAAAATCAGCCCCAGCATTTT. It yields the protein CASSSQNQPQHF.

The chain employs TRBV28 and TRBJ2-1; 8 nucleotides align to TRBD2. Germline CDR1 is MDHEN and CDR2 is SYDVKM. There are 15 residues in the CDR3. V trimming: 6 bases; J trimming: 6 bases; junction bases outside the gene matches: 10. The CDR3 nucleotides are TGTGCCAGCAGACCCCCCCGGGGGGGTTTCAATGAGCAGTTCTTC. It is translated as CASRPPRGGFNEQFF.

The CDR3 DNA sequence: TGTGCCAGCAGCGGAGACAGGGCCTACGAGCAGTACTTC. Translated: CASSGDRAYEQYF. The genes are TRBV7-9 and TRBJ2-7; 7 positions agree with TRBD1. V lost 5 bases, J lost 2 bases, and 3 bases stayed unmatched. This CDR3 contains 13 residues. CDR1 and CDR2 (germline): SEHNR, FQNEAQ (reference sequence).